The clone carrying this T cell receptor (beta chain) has more than one count but fewer than ten. The protocol was immunoSEQ multiplex PCR, while the TCRdb copy is restricted to in-frame clones and leaves out a portion. This sample carries 100,000 to 150,000 clones, around 88% of them seen once, and the ten largest clones take 2.3%. Individuals drawn from about two dozen US areas were about 18 to 95 years old. The study counted Cohort 3 donors as recovered given two negative PCRs, clearance, or symptom resolution. The sample comes from a study of blood T cell repertoires in COVID-19. The sequenced sample was PBMCs or T cells enriched from blood (not recorded which). This receptor was obtained from a woman in her forties or fifties who had recovered from COVID-19.

CDR3 residues: CASSVAGIHTGELFF. DNA for the CDR3: TGTGCCAGCAGCGTTGCAGGGATCCACACCGGGGAGCTGTTTTTT. This sequence joins TRBV9 and TRBJ2-2; maybe TRBD1 (5 bases). The CDR3 has 15 residues. Germline V lookup: CDR1 SGDLS, CDR2 YYNGEE. V was trimmed by 2 bases and J by 3 bases, leaving 11 bases between them.